The rows below give T cell receptor beta chains drawn from one sample of a study of beta chain features in type 1 diabetes. Profiled with immunoSEQ multiplex PCR; TCRdb holds only in-frame clones, not every one. The table has hundreds of thousands of clones, around 9.7% seen once; the top ten hold 1%. Material: central memory CD4+ T cells from blood. The receptor set was obtained from a man younger than 45 with type 1 diabetes. Both conserved end residues are trimmed from each CDR3.

j_call | v_call | cdr3_aa
TRBJ1-2 | TRBV7-9 | ASSSDRGLRPYGYT
TRBJ1-5 | TRBV7-2 | ASSLENPNQPQH
TRBJ2-7 | TRBV7-9 | ASSLTSYEQY
TRBJ2-1 | TRBV7-2 | ASSLAATSGGDNEQF
TRBJ1-6 | TRBV14 | ASSQAGSYNSPLH
TRBJ1-6 | TRBV6-5 | ASSYNRGGSPLH
TRBJ2-7 | TRBV11-2 | ASSLAPHYEQY
TRBJ1-2 | TRBV7-2 | ASRLGGPIYHGYT
TRBJ2-3 | TRBV5-4 | ASSPPPQGPDTQY
TRBJ1-3 | TRBV7-2 | ASSPQRNTIY
TRBJ1-1 | TRBV19 | ASSINPRGDTEAF
TRBJ2-2 | TRBV7-2 | ASSLVRAGTGELF
TRBJ1-1 | TRBV7-9 | ASSLESSYTEAF
TRBJ2-3 | TRBV4-3 | ASSQDLQRGGTDTQY
TRBJ2-7 | TRBV11-2 | ASSQAYEQY
TRBJ1-2 | TRBV7-9 | ASSPRTGNYGYT
TRBJ2-5 | TRBV6-1 | ASRNQETQY
TRBJ1-3 | TRBV5-1 | ASSLTGGNTIY
TRBJ2-1 | TRBV7-2 | ASRDLRGSPFTNEQF
TRBJ1-5 | TRBV5-6 | ASSYGRPEGPQH
TRBJ2-5 | TRBV18 | ASSPPTRLNQETQY
TRBJ1-4 | TRBV2 | ASSPGQGIKLF
TRBJ1-2 | TRBV4-3 | ASSQDGPRGARGYGYT
TRBJ1-4 | TRBV6-6 | ASRGLEKLF
TRBJ2-5 | TRBV28 | ASSGRDRGLRETQY
TRBJ2-3 | TRBV5-6 | ASSWDRSDTQY